This T cell receptor beta chain derives from a study of blood T cell repertoires in COVID-19. Clinical history reported by participants formed the basis on which cohorts were assigned. As originally analysed: Using reference gene primer amplification, nucleated cell counts were estimated. The protocol was immunoSEQ multiplex PCR, while the TCRdb copy is restricted to in-frame clones and leaves out a portion. V, J and clone size derive from that table, while D and trimming were established from the DNA sequence. Of hundreds of thousands of clones in the sample, over 75% were seen once. Germline V gene data show CDR1 as SNHLY and CDR2 as FYNNEI. Trimming stripped 7 bases from V and 4 bases from J, with 13 bases between. CDR3 length: 14 amino acids.

The chain is built from TRBV2 and TRBJ2-2; D is unclear. This clonotype originated in a man between 18 and 29 years old who had recovered from COVID-19. Sequenced input: PBMCs or T cells enriched from blood (not recorded which). CDR3 sequence (DNA): TGTGCCAGCACCGCCCACAAAACCACCGGGGAGCTGTTTTTT. Its translation: CASTAHKTTGELFF.